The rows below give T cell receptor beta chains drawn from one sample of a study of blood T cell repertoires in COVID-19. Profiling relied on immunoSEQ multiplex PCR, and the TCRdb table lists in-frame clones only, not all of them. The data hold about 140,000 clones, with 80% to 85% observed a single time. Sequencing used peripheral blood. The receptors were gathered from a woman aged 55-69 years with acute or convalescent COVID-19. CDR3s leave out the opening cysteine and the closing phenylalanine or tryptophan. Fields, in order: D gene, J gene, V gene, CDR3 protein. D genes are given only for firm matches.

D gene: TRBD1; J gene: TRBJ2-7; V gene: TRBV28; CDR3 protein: ASVDRALVEQY
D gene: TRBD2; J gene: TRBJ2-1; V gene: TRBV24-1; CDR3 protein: ATSDSAGVSYNEQF
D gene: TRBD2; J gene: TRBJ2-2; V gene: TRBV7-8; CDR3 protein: ASSLAFPSGPGSAGELF
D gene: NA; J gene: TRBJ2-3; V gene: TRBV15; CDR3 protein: ATSRRAGTDTQY
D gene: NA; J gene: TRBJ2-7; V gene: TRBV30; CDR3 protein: AWSVGRVAYEQY
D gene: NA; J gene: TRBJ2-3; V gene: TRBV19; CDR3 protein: ASSIGTGSADTQY
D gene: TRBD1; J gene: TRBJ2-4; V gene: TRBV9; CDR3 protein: ASSVAGGLGNIQY
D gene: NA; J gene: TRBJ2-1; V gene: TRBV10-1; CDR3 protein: ASPRSSYNEQF
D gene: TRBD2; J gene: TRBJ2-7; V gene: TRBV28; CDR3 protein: ASRLSGRAVGEQY
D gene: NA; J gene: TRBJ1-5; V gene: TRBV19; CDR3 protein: ASGDTYNQPQH
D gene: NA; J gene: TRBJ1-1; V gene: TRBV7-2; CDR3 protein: ASSSQGGGKTEAF
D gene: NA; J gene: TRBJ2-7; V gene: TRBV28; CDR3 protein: ASSRGMGTSYEQY
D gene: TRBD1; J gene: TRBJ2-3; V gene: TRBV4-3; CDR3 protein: ASSHDRGDADTQY
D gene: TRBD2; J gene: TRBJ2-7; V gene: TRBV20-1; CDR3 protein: SAGDSGSIFYEQY
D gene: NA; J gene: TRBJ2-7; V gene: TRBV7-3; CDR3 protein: ASSPNTVSNEQY
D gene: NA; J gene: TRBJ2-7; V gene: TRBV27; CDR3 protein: ASSLSGISTSYEQY
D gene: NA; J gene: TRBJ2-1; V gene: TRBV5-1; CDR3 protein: ASSFVRDSGSGEQF
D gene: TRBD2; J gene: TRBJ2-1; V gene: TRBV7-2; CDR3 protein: ASNGGTSGYNEQF
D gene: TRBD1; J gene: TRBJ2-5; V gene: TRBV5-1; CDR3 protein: ASSLPGQQETQY
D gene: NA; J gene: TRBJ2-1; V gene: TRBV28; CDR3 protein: ASSLILPHSYNEQF
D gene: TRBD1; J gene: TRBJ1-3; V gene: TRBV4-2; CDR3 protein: ASSHAGGSGNTIY
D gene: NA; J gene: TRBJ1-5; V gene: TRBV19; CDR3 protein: ASKASGVSNQPQH
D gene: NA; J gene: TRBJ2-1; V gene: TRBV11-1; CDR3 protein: ASSLGQGGLNEQF
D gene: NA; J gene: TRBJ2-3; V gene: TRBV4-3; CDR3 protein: ASSQGHYPDTQY
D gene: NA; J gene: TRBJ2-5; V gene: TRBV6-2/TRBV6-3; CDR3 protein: ASSYGQLGLRSRETQY
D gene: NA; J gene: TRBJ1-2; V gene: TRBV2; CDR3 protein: ASSDSTFYGYT
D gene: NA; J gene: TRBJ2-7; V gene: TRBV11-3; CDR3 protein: ASTLRRELVHEQY
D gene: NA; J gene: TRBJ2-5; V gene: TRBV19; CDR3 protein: ASSPLRDSGETQY
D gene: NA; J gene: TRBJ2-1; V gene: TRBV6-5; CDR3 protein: ASTLTNNEQF
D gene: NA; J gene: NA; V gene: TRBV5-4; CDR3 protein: ASSPPGGLQETQY
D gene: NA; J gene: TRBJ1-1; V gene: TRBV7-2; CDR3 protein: ASSFLSTGNTEAF
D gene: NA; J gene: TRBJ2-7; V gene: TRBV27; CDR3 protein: ASRGADSYEQY
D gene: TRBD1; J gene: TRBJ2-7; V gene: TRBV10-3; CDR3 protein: AIRGPGQGAREQY
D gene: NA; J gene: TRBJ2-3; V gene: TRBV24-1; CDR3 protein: ATSELGRNTDTQY
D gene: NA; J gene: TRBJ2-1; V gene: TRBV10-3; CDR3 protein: AISEREIRSNEQF
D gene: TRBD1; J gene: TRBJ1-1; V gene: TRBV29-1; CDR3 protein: SVIQGAGEAF
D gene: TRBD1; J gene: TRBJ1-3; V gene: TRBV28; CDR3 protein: ASSSYDRAGNTIY
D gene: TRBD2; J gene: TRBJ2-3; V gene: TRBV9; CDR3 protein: ASSVEITSGFSADTQY
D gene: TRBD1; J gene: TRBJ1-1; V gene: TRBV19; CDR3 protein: ASSIVDRAAEAF
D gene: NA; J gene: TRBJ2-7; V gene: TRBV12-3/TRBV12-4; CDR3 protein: ASSLTAGEQY
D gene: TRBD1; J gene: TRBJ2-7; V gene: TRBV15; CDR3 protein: ATSRDRGQQY